Below, one TCR beta chain is given with its context. The record originates from a study of blood T cell repertoires in COVID-19. Across the whole study: PBMCs, B-cell-depleted T cells, or T cells were the source of the cDNA or gDNA that made up the material.

The method was immunoSEQ multiplex PCR; TCRdb's version includes in-frame clones alone and lacks a portion of them. The sample yields 250,000 to 350,000 clones, approximately 89% seen once. Participant-given clinical history determined each cohort assignment. CDR3 length: 14 amino acids. Germline lookup yields CDR1 LNHDA and CDR2 SQIVND (reference sequence). The V gene lost 2 bases and the J gene lost 5 bases, with 9 bases spanning the gap. The V and J genes are TRBV19 and TRBJ2-2; D not resolved. The sequence was collected from a woman aged 45 to 65 who had been exposed to COVID-19. Sequenced: PBMCs or T cells enriched from blood (not recorded which). CDR3: CASSIMLETGELFF. The CDR3 DNA is TGTGCCAGTAGTATAATGCTGGAGACCGGGGAGCTGTTTTTT.